The 32 T cell receptor beta chains presented below share a single source sample, sequenced in a study of CD8+CD57+ T cells in acquired aplastic anemia. TCR beta VDJ combinations and CDR3 sequences were profiled from genomic DNA. TCRdb ran MiXCR on the reads and lists one entry per CDR3 protein. Of under 250,000 distinct CDR3 sequences detected, almost 35% appear once; the ten largest clones hold roughly 1.1%. The material sequenced was sorted CD4+, CD8+, or CD8+CD57+ T cells (not recorded which) from PBMCs. All receptors come from a human donor in good health, serving as a control.

The V call is TRBV5-1, the J call TRBJ2-2; D possibly corresponds to TRBD2 (7 bases). In germline, CDR1 is SGHRS, CDR2 YFSETQ. V was cut by 0 bases and J by 8 bases, with 17 bases left in between. There are 16 residues in the CDR3. CDR3 DNA sequence: TGCGCCAGCAGCTTGGCCGCGGGGGCAGACAGGGGGGAGCTGTTTTTT. Translated: CASSLAAGADRGELFF. Full variable domain (missing parts from reference TRBV5-1 and TRBJ2-2): KAGVTQTPRYLIKTRGQQVTLSCSPISGHRSVSWYQQTPGQGLQFLFEYFSETQRNKGNFPGRFSGRQFSNSRSEMNVSTLELGDSALYLCASSLAAGADRGELFFGEGSRLTVL.

This clonotype was recorded a few times. The chain recombines TRBV30 with TRBJ2-7; tentatively, D is TRBD2 (5 bases). The CDR3 consists of 12 residues. The V and J ends lost 2 bases and 6 bases respectively, with 11 bases between them. Per germline, CDR1 GTSNPN and CDR2 SVGIG (reference sequence). In DNA form, the CDR3 reads TGTGCCTGGAGTAAGAGGGTTTCCGAGCAGTACTTC. Its protein is CAWSKRVSEQYF.

This clonotype was detected ten times or more. The chain recombines TRBV19 with TRBJ1-2, with D possibly matching TRBD1 (5 bases). The CDR3 is 16 amino acids. V was pared by 0 bases and J by 4 bases, with 15 bases between. The germline V gene has CDR1 LNHDA and CDR2 SQIVND (reference sequence). This CDR3 reads CASSIEARGIGYGYTF. The DNA for the CDR3 is TGTGCCAGTAGTATAGAGGCTAGGGGAATAGGCTATGGCTACACCTTC.

The CDR3 DNA follows: TGCAGCGTACTGAAACTTGGACGGACTAATGAAAAACTGTTTTTT. It yields the protein CSVLKLGRTNEKLFF. The rearrangement links TRBV29-1 to TRBJ1-4, with D unresolved. The CDR3 length is 15 residues. The V and J ends lost 6 bases and 2 bases respectively, with 16 bases between them. Germline assignment: CDR1 SQVTM and CDR2 ANQGSEA.

The chain carries TRBV20-1 and TRBJ2-3; TRBD1 agrees at 11 bases. CDR1 DFQATT and CDR2 SNEGSKA come from the germline V gene (reference sequence). V lost 6 bases and J lost 7; bases outside the gene matches: 9. This CDR3 has 14 amino acids. In DNA, the CDR3 is TGCAGTGCCCGTCCAGGACAGGGGGCACATACGCAGTATTTT. It translates to CSARPGQGAHTQYF.

This clonotype has only a few counts. The V and J genes are TRBV25-1 and TRBJ1-2, with 7 bases lining up with TRBD1. The ends lost 5 bases at V and 4 bases at J; junction bases unmatched: 13. This CDR3 has 16 residues. The V gene's germline CDR1 is MGHDK and CDR2 SYGVNS. CDR3 sequence: CASSLELEGAIYGYTF. The CDR3 nucleotides read TGTGCCAGCAGTTTGGAACTAGAGGGGGCGATCTATGGCTACACCTTC.

This chain connects TRBV20-1 to TRBJ1-5; D uncertain. V lost 6 bases, J lost 0 bases, and 12 bases lay in between. The V gene's germline CDR1 is DFQATT and CDR2 SNEGSKA (reference sequence). This CDR3 has 14 amino acids. The chain's CDR3 is CSALRRDSNQPQHF. CDR3 bases: TGCAGTGCCCTTCGGAGGGATAGCAATCAGCCCCAGCATTTT.

This clonotype was counted at least ten times. The rearrangement links TRBV20-1 to TRBJ2-7, with TRBD2 as a possible D gene (5 bases). CDR1 is DFQATT, CDR2 SNEGSKA, per germline (reference sequence). V dropped 6 bases and J dropped 2 bases, with 20 bases sitting between them. The CDR3 totals 15 residues. CDR3 amino acids: CSAASSRGVPYEQYF. DNA for the CDR3: TGCAGTGCCGCCTCCTCTCGGGGAGTACCCTACGAGCAGTACTTC.

This clonotype was seen many times. The chain recombines TRBV4-1 with TRBJ2-7, with D perhaps TRBD2 (6 bases). The V end was cut by 1 base, the J end by 4 bases, with 20 bases between. Germline V gene data show CDR1 as MGHRA and CDR2 as YSYEKL. The CDR3 runs to 17 residues. The CDR3 region is CASSQGEVLTKGYEQYF. The CDR3 DNA reads as TGCGCCAGCAGCCAAGGGGAGGTACTAACCAAGGGTTACGAGCAGTACTTC.

This clonotype was recorded many times. The V and J genes are TRBV19 and TRBJ1-1; D is unclear. Trimming removed 2 bases from V and 9 bases from J, with 13 bases in between. The V gene's germline CDR1 is LNHDA and CDR2 SQIVND (reference sequence). CDR3 length equals 13 residues. CDR3 region: CASSIKPGVKAFF. CDR3 bases: TGTGCCAGTAGTATAAAGCCGGGAGTTAAAGCTTTCTTT.

This clonotype was detected ten times or more. The chain employs TRBV29-1 and TRBJ2-1; 7 nucleotides match TRBD1. The CDR3 totals 15 residues. Germline loops: CDR1 SQVTM, CDR2 ANQGSEA. J lost 3 bases, V lost 4 bases, and 9 bases had no gene match. CDR3 sequence: CSVASRRTGYNEQFF. The CDR3, as DNA: TGCAGCGTTGCCTCTCGCCGGACAGGCTACAATGAGCAGTTCTTC.

With regard to this clonotype: A read error may be the cause here, since a much bigger clone is one base away. This chain links TRBV9 with TRBJ1-2, with 10 nucleotides matching TRBD1. V was clipped by 4 bases and J by 2 bases; unmatched bases: 8. The CDR3 runs to 16 residues. Germline V gene sequence: CDR1 SGDLS, CDR2 YYNGEE. DNA of the CDR3: TGTGCCAGCAGCTCCGGGACAGGGGTGATCAACTATGGCTACACCTTC. This translates into CASSSGTGVINYGYTF.

At least ten counts were recorded for this clonotype. The J gene is TRBJ2-7, the V gene TRBV11-2; weak D call: TRBD2 (7 bases). V lost 1 base, J lost 4 bases, and 17 bases lay in between. CDR3 size: 16 residues. Germline CDR1 SGHAT, CDR2 FQNNGV. The CDR3 region is CASSLGGGQGGYEQYF. In DNA form, the CDR3 reads TGTGCCAGCAGCTTAGGAGGGGGTCAGGGAGGGTACGAGCAGTACTTC.

This clonotype was detected a few times. This chain uses TRBV11-2 with TRBJ1-1; D not certain. V was clipped by 2 bases and J by 0 bases, with 10 bases between them. Germline lookup yields CDR1 SGHAT and CDR2 FQNNGV. This CDR3 has 15 amino acids. The CDR3 spells CASSLRLALNTEAFF. The CDR3 region has the DNA TGTGCCAGCAGCTTAAGGTTGGCACTGAACACTGAAGCTTTCTTT.

This clonotype has ten or more counts. This chain uses TRBV20-1 with TRBJ1-2; D is ambiguous. The CDR3 is 14 amino acids. Looked up from germline, CDR1 is DFQATT and CDR2 is SNEGSKA (reference sequence). Trimming pared 0 bases from V and 8 bases from J, leaving 16 bases between. The CDR3 coding sequence is TGCAGTGCTAGAGATGGCGGTAGAATGGACGGCTACACCTTC. Protein sequence: CSARDGGRMDGYTF.

The chain has TRBV19 and TRBJ1-5; no firm D call. Trimming stripped 10 bases from V and 7 bases from J, with 14 bases between. This CDR3 spans 12 amino acids. CDR1 is LNHDA, CDR2 SQIVND, per germline (reference sequence). In DNA form, the CDR3 reads TGTGCCACCTCATTGACGCGGCAGCCCCAGCATTTT. It is translated as CATSLTRQPQHF.

Concerning this clonotype itself: The junction and the germline gene differ at one end; a read error may be behind it. The chain couples TRBV7-9 to TRBJ2-2, with D tentatively TRBD2 (5 bases). The CDR3 consists of 13 residues. Germline V gene lookup returns CDR1 SEHNR and CDR2 FQNEAQ (reference sequence). The chain's CDR3 is CASSISRTGELLF. CDR3 sequence (DNA): TGTGCCAGCAGCATTAGTAGGACCGGGGAGCTGCTTTTT.

This clonotype was picked up many times. Just one base apart from a much larger clone, this may be a read error. The chain uses TRBV10-3 and TRBJ1-2, with 7 bases fitting TRBD1. The CDR3 runs to 17 residues. Germline CDR1 ENHRY, CDR2 SYGVKD. CDR3 residues: CAVSESGYRGNGNGYTF. The CDR3 DNA is TGTGCCGTCAGTGAGTCTGGGTACAGGGGTAACGGGAATGGCTACACCTTC.

Ten or more counts support this clonotype. This sequence joins TRBV10-3 and TRBJ1-6, with TRBD1 matching over 8 bases. The CDR3 extends over 17 amino acids. The V gene's germline CDR1 is ENHRY and CDR2 SYGVKD. Trimming at V came to 3 bases and at J to 0 bases, leaving 4 bases not matched to a gene. CDR3 nucleotides: TGTGCCATCAGTGATAGCAGGGGGCTCTCCTATAATTCACCCCTCCACTTT. Translated: CAISDSRGLSYNSPLHF.

This chain uses TRBV5-1 with TRBJ2-1; 10 bases are shared with TRBD1. This CDR3 comprises 17 residues. After removal of 3 bases from V and 0 bases from J, the junction contained 6 bases not matched to a gene. Germline lookup yields CDR1 SGHRS and CDR2 YFSETQ. CDR3 residues: CASSWGTGASSYNEQFF. CDR3 bases: TGCGCCAGCAGCTGGGGGACAGGGGCAAGCTCCTACAATGAGCAGTTCTTC. Complete variable domain (other parts from reference TRBV5-1 and TRBJ2-1): KAGVTQTPRYLIKTRGQQVTLSCSPISGHRSVSWYQQTPGQGLQFLFEYFSETQRNKGNFPGRFSGRQFSNSRSEMNVSTLELGDSALYLCASSWGTGASSYNEQFFGPGTRLTVL.

This clonotype was observed at least ten times. The rearrangement uses TRBV7-2 and TRBJ2-3; TRBD2 aligns across 8 bases. Germline CDR1 is SGHTA and CDR2 is FQGNSA. The CDR3 is 16 residues long. With 5 bases clipped from V and 3 bases from J, the junction kept 10 bases outside the gene matches. In DNA, the CDR3 is TGTGCCAGCAGCCATCTTAGCGGGGCGGGAACAGATACGCAGTATTTT. It is translated as CASSHLSGAGTDTQYF.

This clonotype was seen just once. The CDR3 region is CATSRDIGGSEKLFF. DNA for the CDR3: TGTGCCACCAGCAGAGATATAGGGGGCAGTGAAAAACTGTTTTTT. The rearrangement links TRBV15 to TRBJ1-4; 7 positions match TRBD1. Germline CDR1 reads LNHNV; CDR2 reads YYDKDF (reference sequence). Trimming removed 0 bases from V and 7 bases from J; junction bases left unmatched: 5. The CDR3 spans 15 residues.

Concerning this clonotype: A junction end diverges from the germline sequence, so it may reflect a read error. The chain couples TRBV10-2 to TRBJ1-5; the D is unclear. The CDR3 is 15 amino acids. Germline CDR1 WSHSY, CDR2 SAAADI. The CDR3 is CASNQGWRADQPQHF. DNA of the CDR3: TGTGCCAGCAACCAAGGTTGGAGGGCCGATCAGCCCCAGCATTTT.

V is TRBV4-1 and J is TRBJ2-5; 11 nucleotides align to TRBD2. Germline trimming cut 1 base from V and 3 bases from J; bases unmatched to any gene: 1. The length of the CDR3 is 15 residues. From germline, CDR1 is MGHRA and CDR2 YSYEKL. CDR3 region: CASSQGLAGKETQYF. The CDR3 DNA reads TGCGCCAGCAGCCAAGGACTAGCGGGGAAAGAGACCCAGTACTTC.

V usage is TRBV2 and J usage is TRBJ2-2; the D is unclear. The CDR3 loop spans 10 amino acids. V dropped 6 bases and J dropped 8 bases, with 4 bases sitting between them. Germline loops: CDR1 SNHLY, CDR2 FYNNEI. The CDR3 DNA follows: TGTGCCAGCAGGGCAGGGGAGCTGTTTTTT. Protein sequence: CASRAGELFF.

The CDR3, as DNA: TGCAGCGTTGCCCTTGTTTATGGCTACACCTTC. Amino acid sequence: CSVALVYGYTF. This chain connects TRBV29-1 to TRBJ1-2; D is undetermined. The V end lost 4 bases, the J end lost 5 bases, and 8 bases lay between the germline ends. The CDR3 has 11 amino acids. The germline V gene encodes CDR1 SQVTM and CDR2 ANQGSEA.

This clonotype has just one count. Germline and junction disagree at one end, which may indicate a read error. V is TRBV29-1 and J is TRBJ2-3; D may correspond to TRBD1 or TRBD2 (6 bases each). Germline values: CDR1 SQVTM, CDR2 ANQGSEA. The CDR3 spans 13 residues. The CDR3 coding sequence is TGTAGCGTTAGTTACTCCGGGGGCGATACGCAGTATTTT. This codes for CSVSYSGGDTQYF.

The V and J genes are TRBV7-3 and TRBJ2-5, with 9 bases matching TRBD2. The CDR3 totals 16 residues. Per the germline V gene, CDR1 is SGHTA and CDR2 is FQGTGA. Trimming cost V 6 bases and J 1 base; bases outside gene matches: 9. CDR3 protein: CASSSGSLTFQETQYF. The CDR3 DNA sequence: TGTGCCAGCAGTAGCGGGAGTTTGACTTTCCAAGAGACCCAGTACTTC.

V is TRBV25-1 and J is TRBJ1-2, with 8 bases identical to TRBD1. CDR1 and CDR2 from the germline V gene are MGHDK and SYGVNS. The CDR3 totals 14 residues. The trim removed 3 bases at V and 4 bases at J, leaving 4 bases unmatched. This CDR3 is CASSDTGTGYGYTF. The CDR3 DNA reads as TGTGCCAGCAGTGACACCGGGACAGGCTATGGCTACACCTTC.

The gene calls are TRBV30 and TRBJ2-7, with D perhaps TRBD1 (6 bases). Trimming left V 1 base short and J 9 bases short, with 22 bases between. Germline-derived CDR1 and CDR2 are GTSNPN and SVGIG (reference sequence). The CDR3 extends over 15 amino acids. The CDR3 DNA follows: TGTGCCTGGAGTGAAAGAACCCGGGACACTCCATGGCAGTACTTC. Translation gives CAWSERTRDTPWQYF.

This clonotype was seen a handful of times. The rearrangement joins TRBV9 to TRBJ1-3, with unresolved D. Trimming left V 0 bases short and J 0 bases short, with 10 bases between. Looked up from germline, CDR1 is SGDLS and CDR2 is YYNGEE. The CDR3 loop spans 16 amino acids. The CDR3 region has the DNA TGTGCCAGCAGCGTAGGAGGCGGTAACTCTGGAAACACCATATATTTT. It yields the protein CASSVGGGNSGNTIYF. The entire variable domain, with the rest obtained from reference TRBV9 and TRBJ1-3, is as follows: DSGVTQTPKHLITATGQRVTLRCSPRSGDLSVYWYQQSLDQGLQFLIQYYNGEERAKGNILERFSAQQFPDLHSELNLSSLELGDSALYFCASSVGGGNSGNTIYFGEGSWLTVV.

This clonotype was recorded at least ten times. The chain uses TRBV7-2 and TRBJ2-7, with D possibly TRBD2 on 6 matching bases. Germline V lookup: CDR1 SGHTA, CDR2 FQGNSA. Deletions cut 1 base from V and 3 bases from J, with 13 bases between. The CDR3 loop spans 15 amino acids. The CDR3 DNA is TGTGCCAGCAGCTTAGTTCCGGGGGATCACTACGAGCAGTACTTC. It is translated as CASSLVPGDHYEQYF.